The clone carrying this T cell receptor beta chain was seen only a few times. Trimming pared 7 bases from V and 1 base from J, leaving 13 bases between. CDR1 is SQVTM, CDR2 ANQGSEA, per germline. This CDR3 comprises 13 residues. The data originate from a study of blood T cells in healthy people across ages. At the level of the study: About one barcoded beta molecule per two T cells came from capture by template switching.

A second PCR, run for about 6 to 11 cycles, used a sample-barcoded 5' primer plus a J-beta primer mix. A single record per CDR3 protein comes from TCRdb applying MiXCR to the 5' RACE reads. In the table there are some 1,800,000 distinct CDR3 sequences, around 40% of which are singletons. This TCR came from a human donor in good health. The V gene is TRBV29-1, the J gene TRBJ2-5; possible D gene TRBD1, 6 bases. Sequences were obtained from blood. Here the CDR3 reads CSAAGAPQETQYF. The CDR3 nucleotides read TGCAGCGCCGCAGGGGCCCCCCAAGAGACCCAGTACTTC.